These 27 T cell receptor beta chains were all obtained from the same sample, sequenced in a study of blood T cell repertoires in COVID-19. Sequenced by immunoSEQ multiplex PCR; TCRdb stores in-frame clones only, minus some. The sample lists under 250,000 clones, 81% occurring once. Sequencing input: PBMCs or T cells enriched from blood (not recorded which). The receptors here all came from a woman between 45 and 60 years old with acute COVID-19.

The chain links TRBV6-4 to TRBJ1-5; D is undetermined. This CDR3 has 13 amino acids. Trimming took off 4 bases at V and 4 bases at J, with 8 bases between the two ends. Germline V gene sequence: CDR1 MRHNA, CDR2 SNTAGT. In DNA form, the CDR3 reads TGTGCCAGCAGTGCGGAGGGAAATCAGCCCCAGCATTTT. Amino acids: CASSAEGNQPQHF.

This chain links TRBV27 with TRBJ2-1, with TRBD2 as a possible D gene (5 bases). Germline V gene sequence: CDR1 MNHEY, CDR2 SMNVEV (reference sequence). V was cut by 0 bases and J by 0 bases, with 12 bases left in between. This CDR3 contains 17 residues. CDR3 loop: CASSLSPGILSYNEQFF. CDR3 bases: TGTGCCAGCAGTTTATCTCCGGGAATCCTCTCCTACAATGAGCAGTTCTTC.

The genes are TRBV2 and TRBJ2-3, with TRBD1 identical over 8 bases. The length of the CDR3 is 15 residues. In germline, CDR1 is SNHLY, CDR2 FYNNEI. V dropped 6 bases and J dropped 2; count of bases not matched to a gene: 7. CDR3 sequence (DNA): TGTGCCAGCAGCCAAGACAGGGGAACCACAGATACGCAGTATTTT. Translation gives CASSQDRGTTDTQYF.

The V gene is TRBV2, the J gene TRBJ2-7; 8 bases fit TRBD2. V lost 9 bases and J lost 2; bases outside the gene matches: 6. The CDR3 spans 13 residues. Per the germline V gene, CDR1 is SNHLY and CDR2 is FYNNEI. DNA of the CDR3: TGTGCCAGTTTGAGCGGGGGCCCCTACGAGCAGTACTTC. It encodes CASLSGGPYEQYF.

The CDR3 DNA is TGTGCCAGCAGTTCCGAACCGGGACAGGGGGCGGGAGAGACCCAGTACTTC. Its protein is CASSSEPGQGAGETQYF. V gene TRBV28 combines with J gene TRBJ2-5; 12 bases line up with TRBD1. J lost 4 bases, V lost 4 bases, and 10 bases had no gene match. The CDR3 runs 17 residues. The germline V gene encodes CDR1 MDHEN and CDR2 SYDVKM. The variable domain in full, completed from reference TRBV28 and TRBJ2-5, reads DVKVTQSSRYLVKRTGEKVFLECVQDMDHENMFWYRQDPGLGLRLIYFSYDVKMKEKGDIPEGYSVSREKKERFSLILESASTNQTSMYLCASSSEPGQGAGETQYFGPGTRLLVL.

This clone was detected only once. The rearrangement joins TRBV3-1 (or the pseudogene TRBV3-2) to TRBJ2-2; no reliable D call. The germline V and J ends were trimmed by 2 bases and 0 bases, with 10 bases remaining between them. CDR3 length: 16 residues. The V gene's germline CDR1 is LGHDT and CDR2 YNNKEL (reference sequence). This chain's CDR3 is CASSQFRATNTGELFF. Written as DNA, the CDR3 is TGTGCCAGCAGCCAATTTCGCGCGACGAACACCGGGGAGCTGTTTTTT.

This clone was counted a few times. V and J are TRBV7-9 and TRBJ2-3, with no clear D. CDR1 is SEHNR and CDR2 is FQNEAQ in the germline V gene (reference sequence). V was pared by 5 bases and J by 0 bases, with 9 bases between. The CDR3 length is 14 residues. This CDR3 is CASSRPGSTDTQYF. In DNA, the CDR3 is TGTGCCAGCAGCCGCCCCGGTAGCACAGATACGCAGTATTTT. Using reference TRBV7-9 and TRBJ2-3 for the parts outside the CDR3, the full variable domain is DTGVSQNPRHKITKRGQNVTFRCDPISEHNRLYWYRQTLGQGPEFLTYFQNEAQLEKSRLLSDRFSAERPKGSFSTLEIQRTEQGDSAMYLCASSRPGSTDTQYFGPGTRLTVL.

Many counts were recorded for this clone. The chain carries TRBV6-2 or TRBV6-3 and TRBJ1-4; TRBD1 matches 8 bases. This CDR3 is 16 amino acids long. J gave up 6 bases and V 2 bases, and 8 bases lay outside the gene matches. Per germline, CDR1 MNHEY and CDR2 SVGEGT. The CDR3 protein is CASSYATGQVDEKLFF. CDR3 coding DNA: TGTGCCAGCAGTTACGCGACGGGACAGGTGGATGAAAAACTGTTTTTT.

This chain connects TRBV28 to TRBJ2-3, with 7 bases identical to TRBD1. CDR1 and CDR2 (germline): MDHEN, SYDVKM. The CDR3 has 18 amino acids. V lost 2 bases and J lost 2; bases outside the gene matches: 13. The CDR3 DNA sequence: TGTGCCAGCAGTTTAGGGACAGCCAAGGGGATTGTCACAGATACGCAGTATTTT. As protein: CASSLGTAKGIVTDTQYF. The entire variable domain, with the rest obtained from reference TRBV28 and TRBJ2-3, is as follows: DVKVTQSSRYLVKRTGEKVFLECVQDMDHENMFWYRQDPGLGLRLIYFSYDVKMKEKGDIPEGYSVSREKKERFSLILESASTNQTSMYLCASSLGTAKGIVTDTQYFGPGTRLTVL.

This clone was counted between two and nine times. This chain uses TRBV19 with TRBJ2-1; TRBD2 might be the D (5 bases). Per germline, CDR1 LNHDA and CDR2 SQIVND (reference sequence). The germline V and J ends were trimmed by 9 bases and 4 bases, with 13 bases remaining between them. The CDR3 totals 13 residues. The CDR3 sequence: CASGNRGYNEQFF. The CDR3 DNA follows: TGTGCCAGCGGGAACCGAGGATACAATGAGCAGTTCTTC. Filled out from reference TRBV19 and TRBJ2-1, the complete variable domain reads DGGITQSPKYLFRKEGQNVTLSCEQNLNHDAMYWYRQDPGQGLRLIYYSQIVNDFQKGDIAEGYSVSREKKESFPLTVTSAQKNPTAFYLCASGNRGYNEQFFGPGTRLTVL.

J is TRBJ1-2 and V is TRBV6-1, with D unresolved. V was trimmed by 4 bases and J by 0 bases, leaving 15 bases between them. The germline V gene encodes CDR1 MNHNS and CDR2 SASEGT. This CDR3 contains 16 residues. The CDR3 DNA is TGTGCCAGCAGTGGGAGGCAGAACCTCACTAACTATGGCTACACCTTC. It yields the protein CASSGRQNLTNYGYTF.

CDR3 sequence: CASSLAPGSRSPLHF. CDR3 DNA sequence: TGTGCCAGCAGCTTAGCGCCCGGGAGCAGATCACCCCTCCACTTT. This chain links TRBV7-2 with TRBJ1-6; D not certain. Germline CDR1 is SGHTA and CDR2 is FQGNSA. CDR3 size: 15 residues. Deletions cut 0 bases from V and 10 bases from J, with 13 bases between.

V gene TRBV7-2 combines with J gene TRBJ2-7, with TRBD2 as a possible D gene (6 bases). The CDR3 sequence is 14 residues long. Trimming removed 3 bases at V and 6 bases at J, with 15 bases between. Germline V gene data show CDR1 as SGHTA and CDR2 as FQGNSA. CDR3 bases: TGTGCCAGCAGCTTCTTAGGGACTTCTCGCGAGCAGTACTTC. Protein: CASSFLGTSREQYF.

The chain recombines TRBV28 with TRBJ2-1; 9 nucleotides line up with TRBD2. The V gene's germline CDR1 is MDHEN and CDR2 SYDVKM. This CDR3 region has 17 residues. Germline trimming cut 3 bases from V and 9 bases from J; bases unmatched to any gene: 15. In nucleotides, the CDR3 is TGTGCCAGCAGTTTCCCATTGGGCGGGGGGGCCAACCCTGAGCAGTTCTTC. Encoded protein: CASSFPLGGGANPEQFF.

This chain connects TRBV24-1 to TRBJ2-3; 13 positions match TRBD2. The CDR3 totals 17 residues. From germline, CDR1 is KGHDR and CDR2 SFDVKD. The junction had 6 bases not matched to a gene; V was cut back by 4 bases and J by 3 bases. The CDR3 DNA reads as TGTGCCACCAGTGACCGGACTAGCGGGAGAGAGACAGATACGCAGTATTTT. It is translated as CATSDRTSGRETDTQYF.

V usage is TRBV29-1 and J usage is TRBJ2-1; tentatively, D is TRBD2 (5 bases). Germline V gene lookup returns CDR1 SQVTM and CDR2 ANQGSEA. The length of the CDR3 is 16 residues. Deletions cut 3 bases from V and 7 bases from J, with 22 bases between. Here the CDR3 reads CSVELSVGDKRNEQFF. The CDR3, as DNA: TGCAGCGTTGAGTTATCGGTGGGAGATAAGCGGAATGAGCAGTTCTTC.

The genes are TRBV28 and TRBJ2-7; TRBD1 aligns across 8 bases. Trimming took 5 bases from V and 2 from J; bases not matched to a gene: 8. The CDR3 is 15 residues long. Germline V lookup: CDR1 MDHEN, CDR2 SYDVKM. CDR3: CASSLDSTGAYEQYF. The CDR3 nucleotides read TGTGCCAGCAGTCTCGACTCGACAGGGGCCTACGAGCAGTACTTC.

This rearrangement joins TRBV18 to TRBJ2-7; TRBD1 is a possible D gene (5 bases). V lost 6 bases and J lost 5, with 20 bases in between. Germline CDR1 KGHSH, CDR2 LQKENI. This CDR3 contains 15 residues. CDR3 DNA: TGTGCCAGCTCCCAGGTGATAGGGGTAATCCACGAGCAGTACTTC. This gives the protein CASSQVIGVIHEQYF.

V usage is TRBV4-1 and J usage is TRBJ1-4; no clear D gene. CDR3 length: 16 amino acids. Germline V gene sequence: CDR1 MGHRA, CDR2 YSYEKL. Trimming took off 3 bases at V and 0 bases at J, with 11 bases between the two ends. CDR3 nucleotide sequence: TGCGCCAGCAGCCATCTAGTCGTAACAACTAATGAAAAACTGTTTTTT. This codes for CASSHLVVTTNEKLFF.

J is TRBJ1-1 and V is TRBV6-2 or TRBV6-3; tentatively, D is TRBD1 (5 bases). This CDR3 region has 15 residues. The V end lost 4 bases, the J end lost 3 bases, and 15 bases lay between the germline ends. The V gene's germline CDR1 is MNHEY and CDR2 SVGEGT. The CDR3 sequence is CASSSARGVHTEAFF. CDR3 sequence (DNA): TGTGCCAGCAGTTCCGCTCGGGGGGTGCACACTGAAGCTTTCTTT.

The CDR3 reads CASSQSRTSGGATEQFF. In DNA, the CDR3 is TGTGCCAGCAGCCAATCTCGGACTAGCGGGGGGGCTACTGAGCAGTTCTTC. V usage is TRBV3-1 (or the pseudogene TRBV3-2) and J usage is TRBJ2-1, with 15 bases that match TRBD2. The length of the CDR3 is 17 residues. V shed 2 bases, J shed 9 bases, and the junction held 8 bases outside the gene matches. Germline V gene data show CDR1 as LGHDT and CDR2 as YNNKEL (reference sequence).

V is TRBV6-5 and J is TRBJ2-7; weak D call: TRBD1 (5 bases). This CDR3 comprises 13 residues. Germline V lookup: CDR1 MNHEY, CDR2 SVGAGI. The V end lost 5 bases, the J end lost 7 bases, and 15 bases lay between the germline ends. The CDR3 region has the DNA TGTGCCAGCAGTACCGCCTACAAGGGGGAGCAGTACTTC. This codes for CASSTAYKGEQYF.

The V gene is TRBV19, the J gene TRBJ1-2; 7 bases line up with TRBD1. The CDR3 has 14 residues. Trimming at V came to 4 bases and at J to 4 bases, leaving 6 bases not matched to a gene. CDR1 LNHDA and CDR2 SQIVND come from the germline V gene (reference sequence). The CDR3 DNA is TGTGCCAGTAGTACGAGACAGGGTATCTATGGCTACACCTTC. This sequence encodes CASSTRQGIYGYTF.

A word on this clone: One end of the junction varies from germline; a read error may be responsible. The chain has TRBV3-1 (or the pseudogene TRBV3-2) and TRBJ1-6; D gene uncertain. Per germline, CDR1 LGHDT and CDR2 YNNKEL (reference sequence). The CDR3 consists of 12 residues. For the CDR3, the DNA is TGTGCCAGCAGCCAAGTGCGGGGTTCCATTGCATTT. The encoded protein is CASSQVRGSIAF.

The rearrangement joins TRBV28 to TRBJ2-7; D perhaps matches TRBD1 (6 bases). CDR3 length: 14 residues. CDR1 is MDHEN, CDR2 SYDVKM, per germline. With 2 bases removed from V and 3 bases from J, the gap between germline ends came to 11 bases. In DNA form, the CDR3 reads TGTGCCAGCAGTTTAGGGGTCAGGGGCTACGAGCAGTACTTC. Its protein product is CASSLGVRGYEQYF. Together with reference TRBV28 and TRBJ2-7, the CDR3 gives the full variable domain: DVKVTQSSRYLVKRTGEKVFLECVQDMDHENMFWYRQDPGLGLRLIYFSYDVKMKEKGDIPEGYSVSREKKERFSLILESASTNQTSMYLCASSLGVRGYEQYFGPGTRLTVT.

The chain is built from TRBV30 and TRBJ1-1; TRBD1 is a possible D gene (6 bases). Between the trimmed V and J ends, which lost 2 bases and 1 base, there was a span of 11 bases. CDR3 size: 14 residues. Germline loops: CDR1 GTSNPN, CDR2 SVGIG (reference sequence). CDR3 DNA: TGTGCCTGGAGTTGGGCAGGGGCGAACACTGAAGCTTTCTTT. This gives the protein CAWSWAGANTEAFF.

As regards this clone: Compared with germline, one end of the junction differs, possibly owing to a read error. The V call is TRBV7-2, the J call TRBJ2-7, with a weak D call TRBD1 (6 bases). The CDR3 spans 15 residues. Looked up from germline, CDR1 is SGHTA and CDR2 is FQGNSA. CDR3 residues: CASSPRTASSHEQYF. The CDR3 region has the DNA TGTGCCAGCAGCCCTCGGACAGCCTCCTCCCACGAGCAGTACTTC.